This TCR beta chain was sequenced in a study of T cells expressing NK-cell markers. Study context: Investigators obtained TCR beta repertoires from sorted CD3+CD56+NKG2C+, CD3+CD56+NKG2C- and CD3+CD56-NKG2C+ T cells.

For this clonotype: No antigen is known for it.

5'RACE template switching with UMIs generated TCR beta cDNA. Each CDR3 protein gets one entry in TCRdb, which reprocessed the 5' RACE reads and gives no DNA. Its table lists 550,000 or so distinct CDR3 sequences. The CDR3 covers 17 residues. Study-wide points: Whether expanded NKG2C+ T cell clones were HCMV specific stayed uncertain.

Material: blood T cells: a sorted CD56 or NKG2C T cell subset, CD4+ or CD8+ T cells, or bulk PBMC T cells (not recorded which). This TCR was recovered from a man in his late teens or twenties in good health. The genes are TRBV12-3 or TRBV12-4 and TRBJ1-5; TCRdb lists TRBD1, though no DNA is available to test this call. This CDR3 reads CASSLWAGGKDNQPQHF.